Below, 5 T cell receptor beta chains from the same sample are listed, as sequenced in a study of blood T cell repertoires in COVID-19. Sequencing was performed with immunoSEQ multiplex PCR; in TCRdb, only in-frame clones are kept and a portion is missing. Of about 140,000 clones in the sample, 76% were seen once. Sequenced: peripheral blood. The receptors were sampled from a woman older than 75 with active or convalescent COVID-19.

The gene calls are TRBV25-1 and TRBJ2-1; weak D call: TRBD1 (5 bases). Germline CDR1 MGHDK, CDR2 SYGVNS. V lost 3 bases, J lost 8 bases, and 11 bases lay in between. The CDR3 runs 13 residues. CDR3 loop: CASSDFQGDEQFF. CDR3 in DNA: TGTGCCAGCAGTGACTTCCAGGGCGATGAGCAGTTCTTC.

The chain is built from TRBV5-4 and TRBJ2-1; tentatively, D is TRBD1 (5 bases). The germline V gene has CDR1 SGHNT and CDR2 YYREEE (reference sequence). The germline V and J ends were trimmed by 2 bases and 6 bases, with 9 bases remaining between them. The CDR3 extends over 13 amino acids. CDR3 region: CASSFRTSNEQFF. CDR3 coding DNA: TGTGCCAGCAGCTTTAGGACAAGCAATGAGCAGTTCTTC.

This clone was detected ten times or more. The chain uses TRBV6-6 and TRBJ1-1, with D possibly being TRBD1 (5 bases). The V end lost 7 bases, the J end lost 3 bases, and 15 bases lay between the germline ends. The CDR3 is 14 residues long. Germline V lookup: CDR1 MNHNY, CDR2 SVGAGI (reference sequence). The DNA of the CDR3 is TGTGCCAGCACCCACATGGGGCCCTACACTGAAGCTTTCTTT. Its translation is CASTHMGPYTEAFF.

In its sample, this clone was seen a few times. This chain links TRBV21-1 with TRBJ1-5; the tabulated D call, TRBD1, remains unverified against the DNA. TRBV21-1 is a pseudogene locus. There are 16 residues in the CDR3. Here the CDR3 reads CASSKLHRAINQPQHF. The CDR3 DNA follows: TGTGCCAGCAGCAAACTACACAGGGCGATAAACCAGCCCCAGCATTTT.

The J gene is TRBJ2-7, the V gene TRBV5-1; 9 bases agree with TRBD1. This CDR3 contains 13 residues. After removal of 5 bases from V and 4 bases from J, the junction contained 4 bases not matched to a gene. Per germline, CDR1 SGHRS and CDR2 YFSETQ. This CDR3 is CASRVGTGYEQYF. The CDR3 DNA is TGCGCCAGCAGGGTCGGGACAGGGTACGAGCAGTACTTC.